Sequencing of this T cell receptor beta chain was carried out in a study of human T cells and chemical hapten exposure. Looking at the study overall: Patients, largely female, had alopecia areata, totalis or universalis.

The germline V and J ends were trimmed by 5 bases and 0 bases, with 14 bases remaining between them. From germline, CDR1 is MNHEY and CDR2 SVGEGT. The CDR3 covers 16 residues. The time point denotes: pre-sensitization, week 0. Sample treatment: therapeutic diphenylcyclopropenone sensitization with weekly scalp DPC. Staff drew blood before applying each patch test. Each CDR3 protein gets one entry after TCRdb re-called the RACE reads with MiXCR. The repertoire has about 68,000 distinct CDR3 sequences, 11% of them found once; the top ten carry 4.5% to 6.5%. The rearrangement joins TRBV6-2 or TRBV6-3 to TRBJ2-1; TRBD1 might be the D (5 bases). The source was whole blood, collected in connection with sensitization to the hapten diphenylcyclopropenone (DPC). The TCR comes from a woman in her fifties or sixties with alopecia areata. Some clones in this sample may be carry-over from other donors' samples. The CDR3 is CASSPNLGASYNEQFF. CDR3 DNA sequence: TGTGCCAGCAGTCCCAACCTAGGGGCCTCCTACAATGAGCAGTTCTTC.